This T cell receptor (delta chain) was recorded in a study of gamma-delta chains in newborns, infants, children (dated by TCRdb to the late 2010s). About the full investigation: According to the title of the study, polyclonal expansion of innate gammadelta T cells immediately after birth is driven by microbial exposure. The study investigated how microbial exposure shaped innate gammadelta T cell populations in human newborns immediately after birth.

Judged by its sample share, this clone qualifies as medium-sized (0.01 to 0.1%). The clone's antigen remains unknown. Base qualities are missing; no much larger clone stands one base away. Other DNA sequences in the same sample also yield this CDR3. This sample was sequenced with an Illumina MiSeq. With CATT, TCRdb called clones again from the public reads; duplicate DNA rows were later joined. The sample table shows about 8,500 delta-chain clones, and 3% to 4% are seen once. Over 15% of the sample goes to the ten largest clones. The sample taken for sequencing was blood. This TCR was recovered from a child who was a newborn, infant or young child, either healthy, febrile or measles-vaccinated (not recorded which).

DNA sequence: TGTGCCTGCTTCCCACTGGGGAGCTCCTGGGACACCCGACAGATGTTTTTC. Protein translation: CACFPLGSSWDTRQMFF. The rearrangement joined TRDV2 to TRDJ3, with 7 bases in between that match TRDD3. The germline V end is reduced by 7 bases and the J end by 0 bases; junction bases left unmatched: 8. CDR3 length: 17 amino acids, cysteine to phenylalanine. Only the CDR3 part of the read is kept: 51 bases, read in frame from the first base. CDR1 and CDR2, looked up from the germline V gene, are GEAIGNYY and EKD.